This T cell receptor beta chain was sequenced in a study of draining lymph node invasion in breast cancer (dated by TCRdb to the early 2020s). Context from the whole study: Nodal metastasis was diagnosed by histology and cytokeratin immunohistochemistry and confirmed by EpCAM/CD45 flow cytometry. In a separate targeted assay, bulk TCR-beta CDR3 sequencing compared sorted memory regulatory T cells and memory conventional CD4 T cells across breast cancer tissues. From each patient, matched non-invaded and tumor-invaded tumor-draining lymph nodes and the primary tumor were collected, and both Treg and Tconv subsets were profiled. The separate targeted TCR sequencing covered lymph nodes from about 5 patients, with primary tumors sequenced for three of those patients. Overall results and qualifications from the work: Tracking the tumor top-100 clones was possible in just a couple of patients. In the targeted TCR-seq data, Tregs appeared more clonally expanded than Tconvs in all tissues, and both subsets were less diverse in tumor than lymph nodes. Detection of some of the top 100 tumor clones in both invaded and non-invaded nodes suggests recirculation between tumor and draining nodes. Per tissue, roughly 12-25% of Treg TCRs were found to be shared with Tconvs, and this sharing was interpreted as suggesting peripheral Treg induction. Data could not resolve whether Treg conversion occurred in a given organ or whether converted Tregs recirculated between nodes and tumor. Shared TCRs between Treg and Tconv subsets were considered suggestive but not proof of common clonal origin.

Libraries were constructed by bulk RNA-seq. Sequencing was carried out with an Illumina HiSeq 2500. In the source study's methods: For the separate targeted TCR-seq dataset, CDR3 sequences were extracted and quantified from raw reads using MiXCR version 2.1.5 with default parameters. Each TCR-beta clone in the separate targeted TCR-seq dataset was defined by the V gene, J gene and CDR3 sequence taken together. In the separate targeted TCR-seq dataset, clones with fewer than three counts were removed, then only the 90% most strongly expressed clones per sample were retained. In the separate targeted TCR-seq dataset, Treg-Tconv overlap was computed as shared clones divided by total Treg clones per tissue, times 100. TCRdb's own reprocessing of the public reads used fastp at Q25 and MiXCR and kept productive beta chains. Duplicate CDR3 protein sequences are folded into a single record with the most common DNA and genes. V and J calls and clone size were set by TCRdb, not the authors. The sample profile shows about 2,900 distinct CDR3 sequences; less than 65% of them were found once. The top ten clonotypes cover about 3% of the sample.

CDR1 SGHRS and CDR2 YFSETQ are derived from the germline V gene. There are 14 amino acids in the CDR3, from cysteine to phenylalanine inclusive. The entry retains the CDR3 DNA only, 42 bases that are in frame from base 1. V is pruned by 0 bases and J by 2 bases, leaving 2 bases of the junction without a gene match. Memory regulatory T cells were isolated by sorting for CD4+ CD45RA- CD25high cells. Tumor-draining lymph nodes were classified as non-invaded or invaded according to the absence or presence of metastatic tumor cells. Before staining and sorting, a Miltenyi Pan T Cell isolation kit was used to pre-enrich the T cells. Primary tumors were characterized by immunohistochemistry for estrogen receptor, progesterone receptor, HER2 and Ki-67. Fresh surgical tissue was processed within a few hours after surgery by cutting into small fragments. The tissue fragments were enzymatically digested with Liberase TL plus DNase for approximately 20 minutes and then passed through a 40-micrometer strainer. After DAPI live/dead staining, sorting was performed on a BD FACS Aria II with roughly 96-99% purity. Sorted cells were lysed in TCL buffer and RNA was purified with a Norgen Single Cell RNA purification kit including DNase treatment.

A note on this clonotype: Its specific antigen is unknown. Base qualities are not provided; no much larger clone lies one nucleotide away.

This TCR was sampled from a female donor with luminal breast cancer. The specimen sequenced was sorted memory Tregs from a lymph node. This specimen's cell subset or site label, per the study, means: CD45RA-negative sorted CD4+ T cells (memory Tconv or effector/memory Treg). The V and J genes are TRBV5-1 and TRBJ2-7, and TRBD2 matches 7 of the central bases. The encoded CDR3 is CASSLAAGAYEQYF. Here is the DNA: TGCGCCAGCAGCTTGGCCGCGGGAGCCTACGAGCAGTACTTC.